This T cell receptor beta chain was obtained from a study of blood T cell repertoires in COVID-19. Study-wide context: From the United States, Italy and Spain came samples of acute and convalescent COVID-19. In each case, the material was cDNA or gDNA derived from T cells, B-cell-depleted T cells, or PBMCs.

In the source study's methods: Reference gene primers were amplified, and this amplification served to estimate nucleated cell counts. Clones were read by immunoSEQ multiplex PCR, and TCRdb kept only the in-frame ones, dropping some. V and J calls plus clone size are reproduced from that table; the DNA served to infer D and trimming. Of about 88,000 clones in the sample, roughly 88% were seen once. This CDR3 comprises 17 residues. V was shortened by 2 bases and J by 3 bases, with 19 bases between the two germline ends. Per germline, CDR1 SGHTA and CDR2 FQGNSA. The sample holds one count of this clone.

The clonotype was recovered from a man at least 80 years old with acute or convalescent COVID-19. The specimen was peripheral blood. V is TRBV7-2 and J is TRBJ1-2; D is possibly TRBD1 (6 bases). This CDR3 is CASSLTAGARVDYGYTF. In DNA form, the CDR3 reads TGTGCCAGCAGCTTAACAGCAGGGGCCAGGGTTGACTATGGCTACACCTTC.